This TCR beta chain was captured in a study of T cells in Graves' hyperthyroidism and ophthalmopathy. This clonotype was detected once. Its antigen remains unidentified. Stable disease denoted Graves' hyperthyroidism without ophthalmopathy progression within 18 months. On the basis of clinical symptoms, serum thyroxine and TRAb, thyroid ultrasound and orbital computed tomography, diagnoses were made. CDR1 and CDR2 (germline): SGDLS, YYNGEE. Trimming removed 0 bases from V and 0 bases from J, with 9 bases in between. The CDR3 covers 15 residues. Findings of the study overall: Also found in blood were most expanded thyroid clonotypes above 0.001. Researchers report that a 13 V-J model separated ophthalmopathy from stable hyperthyroidism.

Authors of the study amplified TCR beta CDR3 regions from RNA transcripts. When the TCR CDR3 underwent first-round RT-PCR, the HTBI primer set was used. TCRdb independently ran MiXCR on the multiplex PCR reads; one entry per CDR3 protein. The sample includes 500,000 to 600,000 distinct CDR3 sequences, more than 45% seen only once; the top ten take about 8.3%. This chain connects TRBV9 to TRBJ2-5; weak D call: TRBD2 (5 bases). The source of this sequence is a young woman with Graves' hyperthyroidism. Sequencing used peripheral blood or thyroid tissue (not recorded which). DNA of the CDR3: TGTGCCAGCAGCGTAGAAGGAGGATACCAAGAGACCCAGTACTTC. Translated, it gives CASSVEGGYQETQYF.